Listed here are 16 T cell receptor beta chains from one sample, sequenced in a study of CD8 T cells in Susac syndrome. RNA, at about 0.5 to 1 ug, was reverse transcribed with random hexamers. Each CDR3 protein gets one entry after TCRdb re-called the immunoSEQ multiplex PCR reads with MiXCR. The table includes 180,000 or so distinct CDR3 sequences, roughly 96% detected once. The sample comprised CD4+ T cells from PBMCs. The receptors originated from a human donor with multiple sclerosis.

The chain has TRBV11-2 and TRBJ2-3, with D possibly TRBD2 on 6 matching bases. The germline CDR1 and CDR2 sequences are SGHAT and FQNNGV. Trimming took off 3 bases at V and 9 bases at J, with 10 bases between the two ends. The CDR3 length is 12 residues. CDR3 nucleotide sequence: TGTGCCAGCAGCTTGGAGGGGAAGACGCAGTATTTT. Its translation is CASSLEGKTQYF.

The chain couples TRBV27 to TRBJ2-1; possible D gene TRBD2, 6 bases. Trimming took off 4 bases at V and 0 bases at J, with 10 bases between the two ends. The CDR3 spans 15 residues. Germline V gives CDR1 MNHEY, CDR2 SMNVEV (reference sequence). CDR3 in DNA: TGTGCCAGCAGTTGGGACTCGAGCTCCTACAATGAGCAGTTCTTC. Amino acid sequence: CASSWDSSSYNEQFF.

The chain links TRBV2 to TRBJ1-5; D is perhaps TRBD1 (5 bases). Trimming pared 5 bases from V and 2 bases from J, leaving 10 bases between. From germline, CDR1 is SNHLY and CDR2 FYNNEI. This CDR3 comprises 14 residues. CDR3 nucleotides: TGTGCCAGCAGTCTTGACAGTGGCAATCAGCCCCAGCATTTT. Translated, it gives CASSLDSGNQPQHF.

CDR3 region: CASSLSLAGVGETQYF. For the CDR3, the DNA is TGCGCCAGCAGCTTGAGTCTAGCGGGAGTCGGGGAGACCCAGTACTTC. The chain recombines TRBV5-1 with TRBJ2-5; TRBD2 agrees at 10 bases. The CDR3 is 16 residues long. After removal of 1 base from V and 5 bases from J, the junction contained 8 bases not matched to a gene. Germline CDR1 and CDR2: SGHRS and YFSETQ.

The chain recombines TRBV20-1 with TRBJ2-7, with a possible D match to TRBD2 (6 bases). Germline V CDR1 and CDR2: DFQATT, SNEGSKA (reference sequence). V was cut by 0 bases and J by 5 bases, with 17 bases left in between. This CDR3 region has 15 residues. The CDR3 region is CSARDRRNGGDEQYF. CDR3 nucleotides: TGCAGTGCTAGAGATCGCAGGAACGGAGGGGACGAGCAGTACTTC.

V usage is TRBV3-1 and J usage is TRBJ2-7, with 12 bases matching TRBD2. The CDR3 has 15 residues. V shed 2 bases, J shed 6 bases, and the junction held 5 bases outside the gene matches. Germline V gene lookup returns CDR1 LGHDT and CDR2 YNNKEL (reference sequence). CDR3 DNA: TGTGCCAGCAGCCAACGACTAGCGGGAGATGGCGAGCAGTACTTC. The encoded protein is CASSQRLAGDGEQYF.

J is TRBJ1-1 and V is TRBV5-6, with D perhaps matching TRBD1 (6 bases). The CDR3 consists of 15 residues. Trimming pared 4 bases from V and 4 bases from J, leaving 17 bases between. The germline V gene encodes CDR1 SGHDT and CDR2 YYEEEE. The CDR3 region is CASSIYDRSGTEAFF. The CDR3 nucleotides read TGTGCCAGCAGCATATACGACAGGAGCGGCACTGAAGCTTTCTTT.

A single count supports this clonotype. This sequence joins TRBV2 and TRBJ2-1, with D possibly TRBD1 on 7 matching bases. V lost 11 bases and J 7 bases, leaving 21 bases between the germline ends. This CDR3 contains 14 residues. Germline V gene sequence: CDR1 SNHLY, CDR2 FYNNEI. CDR3 DNA: TGTGCCGGGGGGTGGACCGGGACAGTTAATGAGCAGTTCTTC. As protein: CAGGWTGTVNEQFF.

V usage is TRBV15 and J usage is TRBJ1-2; a possible D gene is TRBD1 (5 bases). The CDR3 is 12 amino acids. Germline V gene data show CDR1 as LNHNV and CDR2 as YYDKDF (reference sequence). Trimming removed 1 base from V and 6 bases from J, with 6 bases in between. CDR3 protein: CATSRVGDGYTF. Here the CDR3 DNA reads TGTGCCACCAGCAGAGTGGGGGATGGCTACACCTTC.

The CDR3 DNA reads as TGCAGTGCTAGAGATTGGGGTTCTAGCTCCTACAATGAGCAGTTCTTC. As protein: CSARDWGSSSYNEQFF. The V gene is TRBV20-1, the J gene TRBJ2-1; D gene unclear. This CDR3 contains 16 residues. V was shortened by 0 bases and J by 0 bases, with 12 bases between the two germline ends. Germline CDR1 is DFQATT and CDR2 is SNEGSKA (reference sequence).

The rearrangement uses TRBV19 and TRBJ1-1; 7 bases align to TRBD1. CDR3 length: 13 amino acids. Germline trimming cut 6 bases from V and 4 bases from J; bases unmatched to any gene: 5. Per the germline V gene, CDR1 is LNHDA and CDR2 is SQIVND (reference sequence). CDR3 residues: CASRTGLSTEAFF. CDR3 DNA sequence: TGTGCCAGTAGGACAGGGTTGAGCACTGAAGCTTTCTTT.

The chain has TRBV5-4 and TRBJ2-1; possible D gene TRBD1, 6 bases. This CDR3 comprises 14 residues. Germline-derived CDR1 and CDR2 are SGHNT and YYREEE (reference sequence). The V end lost 2 bases, the J end lost 8 bases, and 14 bases lay between the germline ends. The CDR3 is CASSFNGGGYEQFF. CDR3 DNA: TGTGCCAGCAGCTTCAATGGGGGCGGGTATGAGCAGTTCTTC.

The chain recombines TRBV7-9 with TRBJ1-2; D ambiguous. V lost 7 bases to trimming and J lost 8 bases, with 11 bases between them. Germline assignment: CDR1 SEHNR and CDR2 FQNEAQ (reference sequence). There are 11 residues in the CDR3. CDR3 in amino acids: CASTTSQGYTF. The DNA for the CDR3 is TGTGCCAGCACCACCTCTCAGGGCTACACCTTC.

The chain employs TRBV12-3 or TRBV12-4 and TRBJ1-2, with D possibly being TRBD1 (5 bases). The CDR3 runs 13 residues. Trimming removed 4 bases from V and 3 bases from J, with 9 bases in between. The CDR3, as DNA: TGTGCCAGCAGTTGGGGGGGGTACTATGGCTACACCTTC. Its translation: CASSWGGYYGYTF.

The rearrangement links TRBV7-9 to TRBJ1-1; D may be TRBD1 (5 bases). There are 14 residues in the CDR3. Per germline, CDR1 SEHNR and CDR2 FQNEAQ (reference sequence). V lost 10 bases and J 0 bases, leaving 15 bases between the germline ends. The CDR3 DNA reads as TGTGCCACCTCCCCGGGACGAGTGAACACTGAAGCTTTCTTT. Encoded protein: CATSPGRVNTEAFF.

The chain couples TRBV9 to TRBJ1-5; TRBD1 aligns across 8 bases. Germline V gene data show CDR1 as SGDLS and CDR2 as YYNGEE. The CDR3 covers 14 residues. V shed 4 bases, J shed 7 bases, and the junction held 7 bases outside the gene matches. CDR3: CASSRQGIMQPQHF. The CDR3 DNA sequence: TGTGCCAGCAGCCGACAGGGGATTATGCAGCCCCAGCATTTT.